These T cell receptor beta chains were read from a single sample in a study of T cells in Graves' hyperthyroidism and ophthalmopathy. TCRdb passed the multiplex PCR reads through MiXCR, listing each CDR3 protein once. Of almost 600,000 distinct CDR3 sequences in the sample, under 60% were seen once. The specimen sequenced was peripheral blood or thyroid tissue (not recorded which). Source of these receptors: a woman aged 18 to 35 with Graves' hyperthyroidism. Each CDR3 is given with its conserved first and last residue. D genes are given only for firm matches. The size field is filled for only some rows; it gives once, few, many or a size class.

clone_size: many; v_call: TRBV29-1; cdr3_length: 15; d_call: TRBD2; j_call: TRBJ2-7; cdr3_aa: CSAQGLAGGGYEQYF; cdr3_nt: TGCAGCGCCCAAGGCCTAGCGGGAGGAGGGTACGAGCAGTACTTC
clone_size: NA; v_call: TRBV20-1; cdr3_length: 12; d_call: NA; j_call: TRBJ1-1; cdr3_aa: CSAPDSYLKAFF; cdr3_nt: TGCAGTGCTCCCGACAGTTATCTGAAGGCTTTCTTT
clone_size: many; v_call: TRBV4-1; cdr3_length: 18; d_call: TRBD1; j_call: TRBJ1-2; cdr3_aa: CASSQDLGRGLSGYGYTF; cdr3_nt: TGCGCCAGCAGCCAAGATCTTGGCAGGGGGCTTTCAGGCTATGGCTACACCTTC
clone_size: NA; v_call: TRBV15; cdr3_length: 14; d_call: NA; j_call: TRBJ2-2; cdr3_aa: CATSSLRSTGELFF; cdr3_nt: TGTGCCACCAGCAGCTTACGTTCTACCGGGGAGCTGTTTTTT
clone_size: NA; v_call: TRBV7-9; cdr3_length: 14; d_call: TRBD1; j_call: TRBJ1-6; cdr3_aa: CASSLVGTESPLHF; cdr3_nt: TGTGCCAGCAGCTTGGTAGGGACAGAATCACCCCTCCACTTT
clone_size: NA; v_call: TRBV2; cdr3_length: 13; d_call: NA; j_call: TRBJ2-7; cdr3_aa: CASTGTFQYEQYF; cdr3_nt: TGTGCCAGCACAGGGACTTTTCAATACGAGCAGTACTTC
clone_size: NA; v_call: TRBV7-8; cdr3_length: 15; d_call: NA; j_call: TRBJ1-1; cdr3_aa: CASSRTGGARTEAFF; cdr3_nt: TGTGCCAGCAGCAGAACCGGGGGGGCGAGGACTGAAGCTTTCTTT
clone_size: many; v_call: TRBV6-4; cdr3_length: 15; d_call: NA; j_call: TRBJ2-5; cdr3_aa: CASSDRRDDQETQYF; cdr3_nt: TGTGCCAGCAGTGACCGGCGGGACGACCAAGAGACCCAGTACTTC
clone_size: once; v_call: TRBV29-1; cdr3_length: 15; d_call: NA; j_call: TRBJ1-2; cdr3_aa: CSVERRGASRNGYTF; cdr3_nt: TGCAGCGTTGAGAGAAGGGGGGCTAGTCGGAATGGCTACACCTTC
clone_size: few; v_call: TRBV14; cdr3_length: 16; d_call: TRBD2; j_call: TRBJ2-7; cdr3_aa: CASSHWTSGRSYEQYF; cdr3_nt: TGTGCCAGCAGCCATTGGACTAGCGGGAGATCCTACGAGCAGTACTTC
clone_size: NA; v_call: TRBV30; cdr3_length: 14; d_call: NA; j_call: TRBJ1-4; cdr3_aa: CASNLGRINEKLFF; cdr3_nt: TGTGCCTCGAACCTCGGACGGATTAATGAAAAACTGTTTTTT
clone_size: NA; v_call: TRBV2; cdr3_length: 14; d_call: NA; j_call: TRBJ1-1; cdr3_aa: CATSSDFLLSEAFF; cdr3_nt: TGTGCTACTAGCAGTGACTTTCTCCTTTCTGAAGCTTTCTTT
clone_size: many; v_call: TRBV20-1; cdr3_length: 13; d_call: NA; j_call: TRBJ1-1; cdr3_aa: CSAEGGMNTEAFF; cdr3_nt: TGCAGTGCTGAAGGGGGGATGAACACTGAAGCTTTCTTT
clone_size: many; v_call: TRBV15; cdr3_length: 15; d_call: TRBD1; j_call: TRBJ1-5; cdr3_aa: CATSRADRPNQPQHF; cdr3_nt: TGTGCCACCAGCAGAGCGGACAGGCCCAATCAGCCCCAGCATTTT
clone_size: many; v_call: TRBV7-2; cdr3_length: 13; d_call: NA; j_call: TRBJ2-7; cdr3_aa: CASSLGEAYEQYF; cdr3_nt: TGTGCCAGCAGCTTAGGCGAGGCATACGAGCAGTACTTC
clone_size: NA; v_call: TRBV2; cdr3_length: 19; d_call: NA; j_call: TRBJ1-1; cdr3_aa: CASSLSIADLRVKNTEAFF; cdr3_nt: TGTGCCAGCAGTTTATCGATAGCGGACCTCCGAGTTAAGAACACTGAAGCTTTCTTT
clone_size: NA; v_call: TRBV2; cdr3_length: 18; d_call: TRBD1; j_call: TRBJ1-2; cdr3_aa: CASSEASHRGQGAGGYTF; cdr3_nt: TGTGCCAGCAGTGAAGCTTCCCATAGAGGACAGGGGGCTGGTGGCTACACCTTC
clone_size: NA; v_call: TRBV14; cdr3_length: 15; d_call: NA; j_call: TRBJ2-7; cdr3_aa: CASSQVLATAYEQYF; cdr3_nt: TGTGCCAGCAGCCAAGTCTTGGCCACCGCCTACGAGCAGTACTTC
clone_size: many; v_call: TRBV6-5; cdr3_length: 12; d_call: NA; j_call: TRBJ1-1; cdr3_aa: CASRGGVTEAFF; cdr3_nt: TGTGCCAGCAGGGGAGGGGTCACTGAAGCTTTCTTT
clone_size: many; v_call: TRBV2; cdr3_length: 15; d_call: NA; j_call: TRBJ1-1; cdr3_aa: CARRVGRRGATEAFF; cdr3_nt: TGTGCCAGACGGGTTGGACGGCGGGGGGCCACTGAAGCTTTCTTT
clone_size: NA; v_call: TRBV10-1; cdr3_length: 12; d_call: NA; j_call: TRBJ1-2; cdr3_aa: CASSEDGSGNTF; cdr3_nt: TGCGCCAGCAGTGAGGACGGCTCTGGAAACACCTTC
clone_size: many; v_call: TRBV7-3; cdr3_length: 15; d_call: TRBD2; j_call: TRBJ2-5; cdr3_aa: CASSQAGGSAETQYF; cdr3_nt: TGTGCCAGCAGCCAGGCCGGGGGGTCCGCAGAGACCCAGTACTTC
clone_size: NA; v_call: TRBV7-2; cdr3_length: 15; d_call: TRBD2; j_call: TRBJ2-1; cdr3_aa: CASSGAGTNPNEQFF; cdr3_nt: TGTGCCAGCAGCGGCGCAGGGACTAACCCCAATGAGCAGTTCTTC
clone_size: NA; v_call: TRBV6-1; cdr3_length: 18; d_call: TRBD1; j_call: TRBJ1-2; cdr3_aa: CASSFRDRGRPFNYGYTF; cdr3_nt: TGTGCCAGCAGTTTCCGGGACAGGGGGAGACCCTTTAACTATGGCTACACCTTC
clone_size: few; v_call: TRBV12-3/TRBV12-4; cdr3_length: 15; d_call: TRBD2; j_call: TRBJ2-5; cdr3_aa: CASSSSTSGRETQYF; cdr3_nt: TGTGCCAGCAGTTCCTCGACTAGCGGGAGGGAGACCCAGTACTTC
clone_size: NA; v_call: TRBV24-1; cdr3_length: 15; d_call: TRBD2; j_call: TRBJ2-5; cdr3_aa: CASSTTSGEEETQYF; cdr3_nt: TGTGCCAGCAGTACTACTAGCGGAGAGGAAGAGACCCAGTACTTC
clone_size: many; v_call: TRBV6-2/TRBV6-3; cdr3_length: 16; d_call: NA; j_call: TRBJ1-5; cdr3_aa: CASSSPARGDNQPQHF; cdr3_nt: TGTGCCAGCAGTTCCCCTGCCCGGGGGGACAATCAGCCCCAGCATTTT
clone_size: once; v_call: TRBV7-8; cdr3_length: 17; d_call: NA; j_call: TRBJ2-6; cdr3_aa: CASSLLPRDAGANVLTF; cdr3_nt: TGTGCCAGCAGCTTGTTACCAAGGGACGCTGGGGCCAACGTCCTGACTTTC
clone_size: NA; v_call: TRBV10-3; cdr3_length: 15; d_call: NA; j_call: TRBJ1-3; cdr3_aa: CAISDCCTSGNTIYF; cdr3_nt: TGTGCCATCAGTGACTGTTGCACCTCTGGAAACACCATATATTTT
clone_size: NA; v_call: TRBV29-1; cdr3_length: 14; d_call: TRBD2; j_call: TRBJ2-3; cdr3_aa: CSARIGLATDTQYF; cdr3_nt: TGCAGCGCCCGAATTGGACTAGCCACAGATACGCAGTATTTT
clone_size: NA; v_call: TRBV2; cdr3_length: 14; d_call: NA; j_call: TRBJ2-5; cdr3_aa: CASTIRLDVKTQYF; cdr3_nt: TGTGCCAGCACCATTAGATTAGATGTAAAGACCCAGTACTTC
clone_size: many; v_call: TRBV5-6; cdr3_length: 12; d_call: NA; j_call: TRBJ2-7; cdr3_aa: CASSFNTVEQYF; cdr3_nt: TGTGCCAGCAGCTTCAACACAGTCGAGCAGTACTTC
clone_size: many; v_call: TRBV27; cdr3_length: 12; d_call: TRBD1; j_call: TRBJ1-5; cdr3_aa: CASKGGGKPQHF; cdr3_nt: TGTGCCAGCAAAGGGGGCGGTAAGCCCCAGCATTTT
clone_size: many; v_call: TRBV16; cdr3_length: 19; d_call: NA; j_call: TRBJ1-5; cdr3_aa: CASSQSSWGRDGSNQPQHF; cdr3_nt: TGTGCCAGCAGCCAATCGTCCTGGGGAAGGGACGGAAGCAATCAGCCCCAGCATTTT
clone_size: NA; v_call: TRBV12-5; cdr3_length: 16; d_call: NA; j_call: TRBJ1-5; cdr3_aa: CASGHTGWTGNQPQHF; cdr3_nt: TGTGCTAGTGGCCACACAGGGTGGACCGGCAATCAGCCCCAGCATTTT
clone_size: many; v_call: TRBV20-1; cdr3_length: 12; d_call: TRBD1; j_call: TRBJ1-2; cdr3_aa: CRLGQANYGYTF; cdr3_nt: TGCAGATTAGGACAGGCTAACTATGGCTACACCTTC
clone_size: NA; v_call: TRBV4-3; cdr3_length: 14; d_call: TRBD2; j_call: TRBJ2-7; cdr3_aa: CASSQDGLAHEQYF; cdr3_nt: TGCGCCAGCAGCCAAGACGGACTAGCCCACGAGCAGTACTTC
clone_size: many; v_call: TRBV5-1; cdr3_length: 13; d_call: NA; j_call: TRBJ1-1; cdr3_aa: CASSLSGTTEAFF; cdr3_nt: TGCGCCAGCAGCTTGTCAGGGACCACTGAAGCTTTCTTT
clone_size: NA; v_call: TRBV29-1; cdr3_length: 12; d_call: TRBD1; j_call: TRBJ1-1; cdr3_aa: CSVGGGDTEAFF; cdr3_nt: TGCAGCGTAGGGGGCGGTGACACTGAAGCTTTCTTT